This TCR beta chain was recovered during a study of long-term antiretroviral therapy in people with HIV. The run of the v3.0 immunoSEQ assay was at survey level. TCRdb's table, derived via immunoSEQ multiplex PCR, lists solely in-frame clones and lacks some. The profile covers under 30,000 clones, with about 94% appearing a single time and less than 3% taken by the ten largest. The V segment lost 5 bases and the J segment 2 bases; nucleotides outside the gene matches: 12. CDR1 is LNHDA and CDR2 is SQIVND in the germline V gene (reference sequence). This CDR3 region has 18 residues. This sample comprised unsorted PBMCs, obtained around 7.4 years after starting antiretroviral therapy. The rearrangement uses TRBV19 and TRBJ1-4; 9 nucleotides align to TRBD1. This receptor was obtained from a man aged 50 or older with HIV. The CDR3 spells CASSPGPGQGSTNEKLFF. DNA for the CDR3: TGTGCCAGTAGTCCTGGACCGGGACAGGGTTCTACTAATGAAAAACTGTTTTTT. The variable domain in full, with the rest retrieved from reference TRBV19 and TRBJ1-4, is DGGITQSPKYLFRKEGQNVTLSCEQNLNHDAMYWYRQDPGQGLRLIYYSQIVNDFQKGDIAEGYSVSREKKESFPLTVTSAQKNPTAFYLCASSPGPGQGSTNEKLFFGSGTQLSVL.